This T cell receptor (beta chain) was observed in a study of T-cell memory formation after mild COVID-19 (dated by TCRdb to the early 2020s). Regarding the complete study: TCR sequence clusters from the two donors were found to be largely donor specific. Two young, previously healthy adult volunteers, one female and one male, were included in the cohort. T-cell clones expanding and contracting after mild COVID-19 in a couple of donors were tracked by longitudinal TCRalpha and TCRbeta repertoire sequencing.

To note about this clonotype: Its antigen has not been determined. The sample holds no much larger clone one base away, and base qualities are not on file.

The research as a whole found: SARS-CoV-2 specificity was not confirmed for the second-wave clones peaking on day 37. Contracting CD4+ clones were located mainly in the CM and EM memory subsets, whereas CD8+ clones were found to be enriched in EMRA. Some responding clones were found in pre-infection memory, which suggests that pre-existing cross-reactive memory T cells took part in the SARS-CoV-2 response. From day 15 to 85, contracting clones showed balanced CD4/CD8 phenotypes, whereas a second wave of clones that expanded from day 15 to 37 leaned towards CD4+. The study included only a couple of mild cases, and larger cohorts that include severe cases with pre-infection samples were judged to be necessary.

For sequencing, an Illumina NovaSeq 6000 was employed. TCRalpha and TCRbeta cDNA libraries were constructed by 5'RACE with constant-segment primers, with sample barcodes and unique molecular identifiers being introduced. Trizol reagent was used to extract RNA from every sample. Amplification of the libraries took two PCR steps, and the second step added a second sample barcode plus Illumina TruSeq adapters. Libraries were sequenced on an Illumina NovaSeq with 2 x 150 bp paired-end reads. In the source study's methods: Demultiplexing of reads and collapsing into UMI-guided consensus sequences were performed with migec v1.2.7. Using mixcr v2.1.11, the UMI consensuses were aligned to TRA and TRB V and J templates and assembled into clonotypes. A clonotype was counted as expanded or contracted only if both edgeR and NoisET called the change significant, with noise models trained on biological replicates. For edgeR calls, the cutoffs were a false discovery rate-adjusted p below 0.01 and a log2 fold-change threshold of 1. As an exploratory analysis of dynamics, max-normalized trajectories of the 1000 most abundant clonotypes were examined by PCA with hierarchical clustering. Separately sequenced CD4+ and CD8+ repertoires were used to assign a CD4 or CD8 phenotype to each responding clone. TCRdb itself trimmed the public reads at Q25 with fastp, ran MiXCR and retained productive beta chains. Identical CDR3 protein sequences are pooled into one entry, listed with their most common genes and DNA. The V and J calls come from TCRdb's annotation, not from the publication. This sample holds about 350,000 distinct CDR3 sequences; roughly 13% were observed only once. 22% of the sample is held by the ten biggest clonotypes.

Ficoll-Paque density gradient centrifugation was the method used to isolate PBMCs. The CDR1 and CDR2 encoded by the germline V gene are SNHLY and FYNNEI. V is cut by 1 base and J by 11 bases, and the space between the germline ends is 14 bases. The CDR3 has 13 amino acids, counting the end cysteine and phenylalanine. Only the CDR3 region is kept as DNA, spanning 39 bases read in frame from base 1. This chain joins TRBV2 to TRBJ1-1; perhaps TRBD1 is the D gene, with 5 bases matching. The sequenced material came from PBMCs or a T cell subset sorted from them (not recorded which). The sequence was obtained from a man aged 18 to 29 who had mild COVID-19 (a few samples of this study predate the infection). The sample titles of this study are shuffled in the database, so cell type and time point are left out; the donor was told from shared clones. The DNA reads TGTGCCAGCAGTGAAGAGGCGGACACGGGCGCTTTCTTT. This is translated as CASSEEADTGAFF. The full variable domain, with segments outside the CDR3 supplied by the reference TRBV2 and TRBJ1-1 proteins, appears as EPEVTQTPSHQVTQMGQEVILRCVPISNHLYFYWYRQILGQKVEFLVSFYNNEISEKSEIFDDQFSVERPDGSNFTLKIRSTKLEDSAMYFCASSEEADTGAFFGQGTRLTVV.